One and the same sample provided the 15 T cell receptor beta chains below, sequenced in a study of blood T cell repertoires in COVID-19. Data came from immunoSEQ multiplex PCR; TCRdb stores just in-frame clones and leaves some out. The sample has nearly 200,000 clones, around 90% seen once. The sequencing input was PBMCs or T cells enriched from blood (not recorded which). The receptors come from a woman younger than 30 who had recovered from COVID-19.

The genes are TRBV28 and TRBJ2-1; tentatively, D is TRBD1 (5 bases). Trimming removed 7 bases from V and 6 bases from J, with 10 bases in between. The germline gives CDR1 MDHEN, CDR2 SYDVKM. The CDR3 runs to 12 residues. CDR3 nucleotide sequence: TGTGCCAGCAATGGGGCGCGCAATGAGCAGTTCTTC. Protein product: CASNGARNEQFF.

V is TRBV5-1 and J is TRBJ2-2; D is unclear. This CDR3 region has 13 residues. Germline loops: CDR1 SGHRS, CDR2 YFSETQ. Trimming stripped 0 bases from V and 6 bases from J, with 6 bases between. The CDR3: CASSLAIAGELFF. In DNA form, the CDR3 reads TGCGCCAGCAGCTTGGCGATAGCCGGGGAGCTGTTTTTT.

V and J are TRBV19 and TRBJ1-1; no clear D gene. Germline CDR1 LNHDA, CDR2 SQIVND (reference sequence). The CDR3 has 14 amino acids. Between the trimmed V and J ends, which lost 1 base and 0 bases, there was a span of 6 bases. The DNA of the CDR3 is TGTGCCAGTAGTATAGGTCAGATGAACACTGAAGCTTTCTTT. The encoded protein is CASSIGQMNTEAFF.

The rearrangement uses TRBV28 and TRBJ2-7; 8 bases are a match to TRBD1. This CDR3 is built from 13 residues. Losses at the gene ends were 3 bases for V and 3 bases for J; bases not matched to a gene: 1. In germline, CDR1 is MDHEN, CDR2 SYDVKM. The CDR3 region is CASSFGQGYEQYF. As DNA, the CDR3 is TGTGCCAGCAGTTTCGGACAGGGCTACGAGCAGTACTTC.

The chain uses TRBV2 and TRBJ1-3, with 9 bases that match TRBD1. CDR3 length equals 17 residues. Per germline, CDR1 SNHLY and CDR2 FYNNEI. V gave up 1 base and J gave up 2 bases; unmatched junction bases: 6. CDR3 region: CASSEVGTGYAGNTIYF. CDR3 DNA: TGTGCCAGCAGTGAAGTGGGGACAGGGTACGCTGGAAACACCATATATTTT.

Worth noting for this clone: Different DNA sequences within this sample yield the same CDR3. The chain combines TRBV27 with TRBJ1-2; 7 bases are shared with TRBD1. CDR1 and CDR2 from the germline V gene are MNHEY and SMNVEV (reference sequence). The ends lost 6 bases at V and 2 bases at J; junction bases unmatched: 3. The CDR3 is 13 residues long. The CDR3 loop is CASSLRGNYGYTF. CDR3 DNA: TGTGCCAGCAGCCTCAGGGGGAACTATGGCTACACCTTC.

V is TRBV4-1 and J is TRBJ2-7, with D possibly being TRBD1 (6 bases). The V and J ends lost 0 bases and 4 bases respectively, with 13 bases between them. CDR1 is MGHRA and CDR2 is YSYEKL in the germline V gene. The CDR3 runs to 15 residues. This chain's CDR3 is CASSQESQGWYEQYF. CDR3 coding DNA: TGCGCCAGCAGCCAAGAATCGCAGGGGTGGTACGAGCAGTACTTC.

This chain links TRBV19 with TRBJ2-1; no firm D call. Germline V gives CDR1 LNHDA, CDR2 SQIVND (reference sequence). This CDR3 contains 9 residues. V lost 11 bases to trimming and J lost 8 bases, with 7 bases between them. The CDR3 nucleotides read TGTGCCGTCGGGTATGAGCAGTTCTTC. Protein: CAVGYEQFF. The full variable domain, its missing parts supplied by reference TRBV19 and TRBJ2-1, is DGGITQSPKYLFRKEGQNVTLSCEQNLNHDAMYWYRQDPGQGLRLIYYSQIVNDFQKGDIAEGYSVSREKKESFPLTVTSAQKNPTAFYLCAVGYEQFFGPGTRLTVL.

This sequence joins TRBV6-1 and TRBJ2-7; D possibly corresponds to TRBD1 (6 bases). CDR3 length equals 17 residues. Trimming shortened V by 3 bases and J by 2 bases, and 20 bases separated the two germline ends. The germline V gene has CDR1 MNHNS and CDR2 SASEGT. In DNA, the CDR3 is TGTGCCAGCAGTGAGGGAAGGTTTGGGGGCGCGACCTACGAGCAGTACTTC. Residues: CASSEGRFGGATYEQYF.

V and J are TRBV28 and TRBJ2-3, with D unresolved. The germline CDR1 and CDR2 sequences are MDHEN and SYDVKM. This CDR3 has 14 residues. Trimming left V 0 bases short and J 4 bases short, with 8 bases between. The CDR3 DNA follows: TGTGCCAGCAGTTTATGGGTGGGCGCAGATACGCAGTATTTT. Translated: CASSLWVGADTQYF.

V is TRBV21-1 and J is TRBJ2-1; the listed D gene, TRBD2, was not tested against the DNA. TRBV21-1 is reported as a pseudogene. There are 15 residues in the CDR3. The CDR3 DNA sequence: TGTGCCAGCAGAGGTCTAGCGGGACAATACAATGAGCAGTTCTTC. This sequence encodes CASRGLAGQYNEQFF.

The chain couples TRBV30 to TRBJ1-6; D ambiguous. Between the trimmed V and J ends, which lost 0 bases and 6 bases, there was a span of 15 bases. From germline, CDR1 is GTSNPN and CDR2 SVGIG (reference sequence). The CDR3 spans 16 residues. As DNA, the CDR3 is TGTGCCTGGAGTGTATGGCGGTCCCTCTCTAATTCACCCCTCCACTTT. This encodes CAWSVWRSLSNSPLHF.

This rearrangement joins TRBV4-2 to TRBJ1-5; TRBD1 might be the D (5 bases). V was shortened by 0 bases and J by 7 bases, with 13 bases between the two germline ends. The CDR3 sequence is 15 residues long. Germline CDR1 is LGHNA and CDR2 is YNFKEQ. CDR3 nucleotides: TGTGCCAGCAGCCAAGATCGAGGAAGGGGACAGCCCCAGCATTTT. As protein: CASSQDRGRGQPQHF.

The genes are TRBV19 and TRBJ2-5; D ambiguous. Germline V CDR1 and CDR2: LNHDA, SQIVND (reference sequence). The CDR3 runs to 13 residues. Trimming removed 2 bases at V and 1 base at J, with 5 bases between. The CDR3 spells CASSISSQETQYF. The CDR3 region has the DNA TGTGCCAGTAGTATATCCAGCCAAGAGACCCAGTACTTC.

The chain carries TRBV10-3 and TRBJ1-5, with unresolved D. The CDR3 contains 13 residues. Deletions cut 5 bases from V and 1 base from J, with 6 bases between. The germline V gene has CDR1 ENHRY and CDR2 SYGVKD. DNA for the CDR3: TGTGCCATCAGTAGGGAGAGCAATCAGCCCCAGCATTTT. Encoded protein: CAISRESNQPQHF.